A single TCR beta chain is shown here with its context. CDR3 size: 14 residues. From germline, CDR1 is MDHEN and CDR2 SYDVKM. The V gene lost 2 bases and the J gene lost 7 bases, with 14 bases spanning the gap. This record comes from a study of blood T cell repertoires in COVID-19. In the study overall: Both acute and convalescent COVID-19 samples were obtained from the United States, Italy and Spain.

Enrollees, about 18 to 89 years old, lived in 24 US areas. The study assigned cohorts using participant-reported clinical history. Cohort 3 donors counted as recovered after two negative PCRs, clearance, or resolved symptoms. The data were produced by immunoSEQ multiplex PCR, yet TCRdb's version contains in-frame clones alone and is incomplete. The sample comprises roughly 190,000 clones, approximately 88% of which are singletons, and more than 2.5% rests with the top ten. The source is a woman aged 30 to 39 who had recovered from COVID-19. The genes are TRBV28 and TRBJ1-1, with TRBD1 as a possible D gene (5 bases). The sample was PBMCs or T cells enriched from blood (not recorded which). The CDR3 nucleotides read TGTGCCAGCAGTTTAAGTTTAGTCGACAGTGAAGCTTTCTTT. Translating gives CASSLSLVDSEAFF.